The TCR beta chain under discussion was sequenced for a study of blood T cell repertoires in COVID-19. Across the whole study: The United States, Italy and Spain provided the acute and convalescent COVID-19 samples. T cells, B-cell-depleted T cells, or PBMCs provided the cDNA or gDNA that served as material.

Generated by immunoSEQ multiplex PCR, the TCRdb table keeps only in-frame clones and is missing some. Among some 86,000 clones listed, around 80% were seen once. The V gene's germline CDR1 is LGHDT and CDR2 YNNKEL (reference sequence). V was shortened by 0 bases and J by 7 bases, with 10 bases between the two germline ends. The CDR3 consists of 14 residues. This chain connects TRBV3-1 (or the pseudogene TRBV3-2) to TRBJ1-5; weak D call: TRBD1 (5 bases). The source is an elderly woman with active or convalescent COVID-19. The sample comprised peripheral blood. The CDR3 loop reads CASSQEVQGQPQHF. Written as DNA, the CDR3 is TGTGCCAGCAGCCAAGAGGTCCAGGGACAGCCCCAGCATTTT.